This T cell receptor (beta chain) was observed in a study of blood T cell repertoires in COVID-19. Across the whole study: Both acute and convalescent COVID-19 samples were obtained from the United States, Italy and Spain. From T cells, B-cell-depleted T cells, or PBMCs came the material, which was cDNA or gDNA.

V dropped 2 bases and J dropped 8 bases, with 9 bases sitting between them. Germline CDR1 is LNHDA and CDR2 is SQIVND (reference sequence). This CDR3 is built from 12 residues. In the authors' methods: Scientists estimated how many nucleated cells there were by amplifying reference gene primers. TCRdb keeps only in-frame clones here, not all; method: immunoSEQ multiplex PCR. V and J calls and clone size are given by that table; D and trimming were obtained from the DNA. The sample carries about 110,000 clones, about 80% recorded once. This clone was seen a handful of times. The source is a woman over 75 with acute or convalescent COVID-19. Sequenced sample: peripheral blood. The chain combines TRBV19 with TRBJ1-1; weak D call: TRBD1 (5 bases). The CDR3 DNA follows: TGTGCCAGTAGTATACAGGGTACCGAAGCTTTCTTT. This codes for CASSIQGTEAFF.